This T cell receptor (beta chain) appears in the sequencing data of a study of patients and donors after allogeneic stem cell transplantation. Looked up from germline, CDR1 is LGHDT and CDR2 is YNNKEL (reference sequence). V lost 1 base and J 3 bases, leaving 1 base between the germline ends. This CDR3 is built from 12 residues. TCRdb re-derived calls from the RT-PCR reads in MiXCR, one entry per CDR3 protein. The sample lists about 96,000 distinct CDR3 sequences, around 46% seen once, with 50% to 75% in the top ten. Sequenced material: blood, either unsorted or a sorted T cell fraction (not recorded which). The TCR sequence derives from a human donor who was either an allogeneic HSCT recipient or a stem cell or donor lymphocyte infusion donor (not recorded which). It is not recorded whose cells these are; they may come from a transplant donor. The chain employs TRBV3-1 and TRBJ2-1; no firm D call. The CDR3 sequence is CASSQGYNEQFF. CDR3 DNA: TGTGCCAGCAGCCAAGGCTACAATGAGCAGTTCTTC.